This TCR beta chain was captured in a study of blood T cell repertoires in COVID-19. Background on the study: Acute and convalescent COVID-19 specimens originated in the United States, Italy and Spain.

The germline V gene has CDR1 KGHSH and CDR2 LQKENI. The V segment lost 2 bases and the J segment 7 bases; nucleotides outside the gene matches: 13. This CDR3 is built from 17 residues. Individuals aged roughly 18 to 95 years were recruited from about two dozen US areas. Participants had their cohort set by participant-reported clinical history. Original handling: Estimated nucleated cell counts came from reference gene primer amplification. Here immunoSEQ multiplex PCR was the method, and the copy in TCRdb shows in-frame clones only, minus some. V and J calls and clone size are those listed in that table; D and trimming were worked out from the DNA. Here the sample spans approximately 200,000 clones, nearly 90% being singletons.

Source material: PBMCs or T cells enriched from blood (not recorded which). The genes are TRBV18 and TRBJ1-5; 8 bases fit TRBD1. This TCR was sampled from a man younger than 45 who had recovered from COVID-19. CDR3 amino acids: CASSPGQGFSGGQPQHF. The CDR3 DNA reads TGTGCCAGCTCACCAGGACAGGGTTTCAGCGGAGGCCAGCCCCAGCATTTT.